This T cell receptor beta chain was observed in a study of cytomegalovirus exposure and HLA in healthy donors. The method was immunoSEQ multiplex PCR; TCRdb's version includes in-frame clones alone and lacks a portion of them. The data hold some 250,000 clones, with around 90% observed a single time. CDR3 length equals 14 residues. V was clipped by 4 bases and J by 6 bases; unmatched bases: 6. Germline V lookup: CDR1 LNHNV, CDR2 YYDKDF (reference sequence). The receptor comes from a woman aged 18-35 years in good health and CMV-seronegative. The sequenced sample consisted of PBMCs. This chain joins TRBV15 and TRBJ2-1; 7 bases align to TRBD2. The CDR3 protein is CATSMGGDGNEQFF. The CDR3 nucleotides are TGTGCCACCAGCATGGGGGGGGATGGCAATGAGCAGTTCTTC.